This T cell receptor beta chain was recorded in a study of shared clonotypes between healthy human individuals. Whole-study findings and limits: Generally, naive subsets came out with larger estimated richness than memory subsets.

Of note for this clone: Its target is not known.

The CDR3 spans 14 residues. Trimming took off 3 bases at V and 0 bases at J, with 6 bases between the two ends. Germline values: CDR1 SGHTA, CDR2 FQGNSA. Negatively enriched CD4+ T cells were divided by CD45RA into naive and memory. Clones were read by immunoSEQ multiplex PCR, and TCRdb kept only the in-frame ones, dropping some. The table has more than 2,000,000 clones, 85% to 95% seen once. The receptor was derived from a man in his late teens or twenties in good health. Some clones in this sample may be carry-over from other donors' samples. The sample taken for sequencing was naive CD4+ T cells from PBMCs. Documented subset: CD45RA+ positively selected. This sequence joins TRBV7-2 and TRBJ1-5; no reliable D call. CDR3 in amino acids: CASSFQYSNQPQHF. The CDR3 DNA reads as TGTGCCAGCAGCTTTCAGTATAGCAATCAGCCCCAGCATTTT.